This TCR beta chain was identified during a study of long-term antiretroviral therapy in people with HIV. At the survey level, the v3.0 immunoSEQ assay was run. Here immunoSEQ multiplex PCR was the method, and the copy in TCRdb shows in-frame clones only, minus some. Among about 16,000 clones, roughly 80% were seen once, and the ten largest hold over 14%. The CDR3 consists of 15 residues. Germline CDR1 and CDR2: MGHDK and SYGVNS. V shed 0 bases and J shed 3 bases, with 11 bases lying between them. This receptor was obtained from a woman in her forties or fifties with HIV. This chain joins TRBV25-1 and TRBJ1-1, with TRBD1 as a possible D gene (5 bases). The sample in question was unsorted PBMCs, obtained just under 2.6 years before starting antiretroviral therapy. The CDR3 reads CASSEYMGDHTEAFF. The CDR3 DNA reads as TGTGCCAGCAGTGAATATATGGGGGATCACACTGAAGCTTTCTTT.